The 22 T cell receptor beta chains reported below all come from one sample, sequenced in a study of CD8+CD57+ T cells in acquired aplastic anemia (dated by TCRdb to the late 2010s). TCRdb names Illumina HiSeq 2000 as the instrument used. TCR beta VDJ combination and CDR3 sequence profiling used genomic DNA as the template. The raw public data were reprocessed by TCRdb itself: fastp quality trimming at Q25, MiXCR clonotype calling, in-frame beta chains only. Rows are unified per CDR3 protein, each entry keeping the most common DNA and genes. The sample records 250,000 to 300,000 distinct CDR3 sequences, about 56% of which are singletons. The ten most abundant clones make up roughly 8% of the sample. The material sequenced was sorted CD4+, CD8+, or CD8+CD57+ T cells (not recorded which) from PBMCs. Receptors originate from a human donor with severe aplastic anemia or a healthy control (not recorded which).

Of note for this clonotype: A much larger clone sits a single nucleotide away, making a read error possible. The CDR3 does not close with the conserved phenylalanine or tryptophan, likely indicating a read error. The J gene is TRBJ1-4, the V gene TRBV5-8; D is undetermined. Germline V gene sequence: CDR1 SGHTS, CDR2 YDEGEE. Trimming left V 4 bases short and J 8 bases short, with 15 bases between. The CDR3 covers 14 residues. In DNA form, the CDR3 reads TGTGCCAGCAGCCTGGGTGCCTATGGAGAAAAACTGTTTTCT. Its protein product is CASSLGAYGEKLFS.

This clonotype was detected only once. V and J are TRBV7-2 and TRBJ2-5; D is unresolved. Germline assignment: CDR1 SGHTA and CDR2 FQGNSA. This CDR3 is built from 13 residues. Trimming removed 9 bases from V and 2 bases from J, with 13 bases in between. As DNA, the CDR3 is TGTGCCAGTAGTAGGGTCGGGCAAGAGACCCAGTACTTC. It translates to CASSRVGQETQYF. Full variable domain (outside the CDR3, taken from reference TRBV7-2 and TRBJ2-5): GAGVSQSPSNKVTEKGKDVELRCDPISGHTALYWYRQSLGQGLEFLIYFQGNSAPDKSGLPSDRFSAERTGGSVSTLTIQRTQQEDSAVYLCASSRVGQETQYFGPGTRLLVL.

Many counts were recorded for this clonotype. The chain is built from TRBV7-2 and TRBJ2-5; D possibly corresponds to TRBD2 (6 bases). CDR3 length: 13 amino acids. The V gene lost 2 bases and the J gene lost 3 bases, with 7 bases spanning the gap. Per the germline V gene, CDR1 is SGHTA and CDR2 is FQGNSA. CDR3 nucleotides: TGTGCCAGCAGCTTATGGGGGGAAGAGACCCAGTACTTC. It encodes CASSLWGEETQYF.

This rearrangement joins TRBV2 to TRBJ2-1; tentatively, D is TRBD2 (5 bases). The germline V gene encodes CDR1 SNHLY and CDR2 FYNNEI. V was trimmed by 4 bases and J by 6 bases, leaving 19 bases between them. The CDR3 covers 16 residues. The CDR3 loop is CASSGRTRPPFNEQFF. For the CDR3, the DNA is TGTGCCAGCAGTGGACGGACTCGCCCCCCGTTCAATGAGCAGTTCTTC.

The count of this clonotype is one. The V and J genes are TRBV6-6 and TRBJ2-1; 10 bases are a match to TRBD2. The CDR3 has 14 residues. Germline V gene data show CDR1 as MNHNY and CDR2 as SVGAGI (reference sequence). After removal of 11 bases from V and 10 bases from J, the junction contained 14 bases not matched to a gene. CDR3 sequence: CAGSMSSGGYEQFF. The CDR3 DNA sequence: TGTGCCGGATCAATGTCTAGCGGGGGTTACGAGCAGTTCTTC.

The chain combines TRBV15 with TRBJ1-4, with D perhaps TRBD1 (5 bases). Germline V gives CDR1 LNHNV, CDR2 YYDKDF (reference sequence). V was cut by 1 base and J by 6 bases, with 18 bases left in between. CDR3 length: 17 amino acids. CDR3 protein: CATSRGGTTGDYEKLFF. The CDR3 nucleotides are TGTGCCACCAGCAGAGGTGGAACAACGGGGGATTATGAAAAACTGTTTTTT.

This clonotype showed up just a few times. V and J are TRBV7-2 and TRBJ2-5, with 13 bases fitting TRBD2. Trimming removed 1 base from V and 2 bases from J; junction bases left unmatched: 10. From germline, CDR1 is SGHTA and CDR2 FQGNSA. The length of the CDR3 is 19 residues. CDR3 loop: CASSLGRRLAGGLQETQYF. The CDR3 DNA sequence: TGTGCCAGCAGCTTAGGTCGTCGACTAGCGGGGGGCCTACAAGAGACCCAGTACTTC. Complete variable domain (other parts from reference TRBV7-2 and TRBJ2-5): GAGVSQSPSNKVTEKGKDVELRCDPISGHTALYWYRQSLGQGLEFLIYFQGNSAPDKSGLPSDRFSAERTGGSVSTLTIQRTQQEDSAVYLCASSLGRRLAGGLQETQYFGPGTRLLVL.

The V and J genes are TRBV7-2 and TRBJ1-1, with 7 nucleotides matching TRBD1. The V segment lost 3 bases and the J segment 1 base; nucleotides outside the gene matches: 11. CDR1 is SGHTA and CDR2 is FQGNSA in the germline V gene. The CDR3 length is 17 residues. The CDR3 loop is CASSFSPPGTENTEAFF. CDR3 DNA: TGTGCCAGCAGCTTTTCCCCCCCCGGGACAGAGAACACTGAAGCTTTCTTT.

A few counts support this clonotype. Given a much more abundant clone one base away, this may be a read error. The V gene is TRBV11-2, the J gene TRBJ1-2; maybe TRBD1 (5 bases). CDR1 SGHAT and CDR2 FQNNGV come from the germline V gene. This CDR3 region has 13 residues. Trimming cost V 4 bases and J 6 bases, with 12 bases left between them. The CDR3 spells CASSWDGDNGYTF. Written as DNA, the CDR3 is TGTGCCAGCAGCTGGGACGGAGATAATGGCTACACCTTC.

CDR3: CASSLEQTLREQYF. The CDR3 region has the DNA TGTGCCAGCAGCTTAGAACAAACCCTACGCGAGCAGTACTTC. The chain recombines TRBV11-2 with TRBJ2-7; D gene unclear. Trimming took off 0 bases at V and 6 bases at J, with 12 bases between the two ends. The germline V gene has CDR1 SGHAT and CDR2 FQNNGV. The CDR3 is 14 residues long.

V gene TRBV10-1 combines with J gene TRBJ1-2; D perhaps matches TRBD1 (6 bases). The germline V and J ends were trimmed by 6 bases and 7 bases, with 18 bases remaining between them. Looked up from germline, CDR1 is WNHNN and CDR2 is SYGVQD (reference sequence). The CDR3 runs 14 residues. DNA for the CDR3: TGCGCCAGCAGCCCTACCGTGGGGGGCGGTGGCTACACCTTC. As protein: CASSPTVGGGGYTF.

This clonotype has at least ten counts. V is TRBV6-6 and J is TRBJ1-3; D is perhaps TRBD1 (5 bases). CDR1 is MNHNY, CDR2 SVGAGI, per germline (reference sequence). V was clipped by 5 bases and J by 8 bases, with 19 bases between them. This CDR3 is built from 15 residues. CDR3 nucleotides: TGTGCCAGCAGTGGCAGACAGAGAAGTAGGGACACCATATATTTT. It codes for CASSGRQRSRDTIYF.

V usage is TRBV20-1 and J usage is TRBJ2-7, with a tentative D call TRBD2 (5 bases). The DNA end lines up better with TRBJ2-1; the J call may be wrong. Looked up from germline, CDR1 is DFQATT and CDR2 is SNEGSKA (reference sequence). The CDR3 has 11 residues. The chain's CDR3 is CSGGGGNEQFF. The CDR3 nucleotides read TGCAGTGGCGGTGGAGGTAATGAGCAGTTCTTC.

This clonotype was detected once. V gene TRBV25-1 combines with J gene TRBJ1-2; D is unclear. The CDR3 is 13 amino acids. Germline lookup yields CDR1 MGHDK and CDR2 SYGVNS. The ends were cut back, 4 bases at V and 2 bases at J, with 8 bases in the middle. This CDR3 reads CASSAHGNYGYTF. As DNA, the CDR3 is TGTGCCAGCAGTGCCCACGGAAACTATGGCTACACCTTC.

This clonotype was recorded many times. The chain couples TRBV5-1 to TRBJ1-2, with D perhaps matching TRBD1 (6 bases). The CDR3 sequence is 13 residues long. Germline values: CDR1 SGHRS, CDR2 YFSETQ. V was shortened by 3 bases and J by 2 bases, with 8 bases between the two germline ends. CDR3 sequence: CASSSQGNYGYTF. The CDR3 nucleotides read TGCGCCAGCAGCTCACAGGGAAACTATGGCTACACCTTC.

The rearrangement links TRBV25-1 to TRBJ2-7, with D possibly TRBD2 on 5 matching bases. Germline CDR1 MGHDK, CDR2 SYGVNS. The CDR3 spans 17 residues. The V end lost 4 bases, the J end lost 1 base, and 20 bases lay between the germline ends. This chain's CDR3 is CASSADPGAERSYEQYF. CDR3 nucleotide sequence: TGTGCCAGCAGTGCCGACCCTGGAGCGGAGCGATCCTACGAGCAGTACTTC.

This clonotype appeared once. V usage is TRBV20-1 and J usage is TRBJ2-7; TRBD1 is a possible D gene (5 bases). Germline assignment: CDR1 DFQATT and CDR2 SNEGSKA (reference sequence). With 1 base removed from V and 2 bases from J, the gap between germline ends came to 12 bases. This CDR3 contains 14 residues. CDR3 coding DNA: TGCAGTGCTAGAGCAGGGCTAGAAACCTACGAGCAGTACTTC. It specifies CSARAGLETYEQYF.

This clonotype was counted only a few times. The chain has TRBV12-3 or TRBV12-4 and TRBJ2-7, with D perhaps matching TRBD2 (7 bases). This CDR3 comprises 11 residues. The V and J ends lost 8 bases and 8 bases respectively, with 13 bases between them. The CDR3 DNA reads TGTGCCAGCGTGACGGGGGGCCAGCAGTACTTC. Its translation: CASVTGGQQYF.

On this clonotype: Its ends do not fully match the called genes, so a read error is possible. This sequence joins TRBV7-9 and TRBJ1-1; D unresolved. Germline V lookup: CDR1 SEHNR, CDR2 FQNEAQ (reference sequence). The CDR3 spans 17 residues. The CDR3 loop reads CAGSLVPVIQPGSEAFF. CDR3 DNA: TGTGCCGGCAGCTTAGTTCCCGTAATCCAGCCGGGCTCTGAAGCTTTCTTT.

Remarks on this clonotype: The conserved final phenylalanine or tryptophan is absent from the CDR3, which likely points to a read error. The rearrangement joins TRBV7-7 to TRBJ1-1, with D unclear. The CDR3 has 15 residues. CDR1 and CDR2 from the germline V gene are SSHAT and FNYEAQ (reference sequence). CDR3 DNA: TGTGCTAGCAGCCCGATACAGCTGGCGAACACTGAAGCTTTCCTT. Translated: CASSPIQLANTEAFL.

The CDR3 coding sequence is TGTGCCACCAGTGATGCTATCACAATGAGGCAGTTCTTC. It is translated as CATSDAITMRQFF. V is TRBV24-1 and J is TRBJ2-1; D is ambiguous. Germline V gene data show CDR1 as KGHDR and CDR2 as SFDVKD. Trimming removed 3 bases at V and 12 bases at J, with 14 bases between. The CDR3 consists of 13 residues.

This clonotype has a count of ten or more. V is TRBV6-9 and J is TRBJ1-3; D gene ambiguous. CDR1 is MNHGY, CDR2 SVAAGI, per germline. The V gene lost 2 bases and the J gene lost 0 bases, with 8 bases spanning the gap. This CDR3 comprises 15 residues. The CDR3 DNA is TGTGCCAGCAGTTATACAAACAGCTCTGGAAACACCATATATTTT. Translating gives CASSYTNSSGNTIYF.